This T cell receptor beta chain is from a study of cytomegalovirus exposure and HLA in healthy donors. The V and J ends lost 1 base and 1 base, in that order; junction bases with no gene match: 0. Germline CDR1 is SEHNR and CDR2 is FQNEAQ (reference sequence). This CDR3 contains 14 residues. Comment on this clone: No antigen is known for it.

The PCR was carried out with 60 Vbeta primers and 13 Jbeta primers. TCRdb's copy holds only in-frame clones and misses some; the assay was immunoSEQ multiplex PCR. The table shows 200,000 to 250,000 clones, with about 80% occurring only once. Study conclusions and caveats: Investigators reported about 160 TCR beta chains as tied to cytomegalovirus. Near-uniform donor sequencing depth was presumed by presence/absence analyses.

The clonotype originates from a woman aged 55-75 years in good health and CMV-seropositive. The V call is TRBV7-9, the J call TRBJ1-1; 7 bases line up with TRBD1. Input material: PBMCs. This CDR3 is CASSLGTGNTEAFF. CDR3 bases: TGTGCCAGCAGCTTAGGGACAGGGAACACTGAAGCTTTCTTT.